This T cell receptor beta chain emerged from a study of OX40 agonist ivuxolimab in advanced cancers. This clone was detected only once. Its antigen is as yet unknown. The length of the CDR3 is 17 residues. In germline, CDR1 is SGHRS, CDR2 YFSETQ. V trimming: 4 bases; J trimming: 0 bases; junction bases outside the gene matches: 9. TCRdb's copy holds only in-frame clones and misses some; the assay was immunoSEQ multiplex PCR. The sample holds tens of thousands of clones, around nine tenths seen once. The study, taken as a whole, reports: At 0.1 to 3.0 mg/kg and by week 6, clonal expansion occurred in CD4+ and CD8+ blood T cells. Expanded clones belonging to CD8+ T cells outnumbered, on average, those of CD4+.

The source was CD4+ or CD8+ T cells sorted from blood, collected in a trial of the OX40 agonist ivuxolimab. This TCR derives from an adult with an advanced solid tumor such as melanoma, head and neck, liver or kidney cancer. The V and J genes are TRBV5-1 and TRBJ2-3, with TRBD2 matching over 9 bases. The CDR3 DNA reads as TGCGCCAGCAGCCAGAGCGGGGGGTATCTTAGCACAGATACGCAGTATTTT. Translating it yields CASSQSGGYLSTDTQYF.